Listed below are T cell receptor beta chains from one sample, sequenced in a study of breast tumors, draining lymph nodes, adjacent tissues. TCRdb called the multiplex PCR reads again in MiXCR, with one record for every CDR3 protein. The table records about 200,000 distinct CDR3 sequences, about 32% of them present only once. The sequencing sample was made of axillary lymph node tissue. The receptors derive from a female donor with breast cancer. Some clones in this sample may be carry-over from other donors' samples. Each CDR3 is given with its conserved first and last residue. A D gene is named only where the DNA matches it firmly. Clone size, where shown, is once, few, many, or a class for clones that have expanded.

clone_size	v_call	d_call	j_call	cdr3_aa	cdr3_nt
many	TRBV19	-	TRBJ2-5	CASRNSATQLETQYF	TGTGCCAGTAGGAATAGCGCCACGCAACTAGAGACCCAGTACTTC
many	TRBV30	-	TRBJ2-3	CAWIRRERDTQYF	TGTGCCTGGATTCGACGGGAGCGGGATACGCAGTATTTT
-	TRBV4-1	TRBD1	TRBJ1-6	CASRTGGHNSPLHF	TGCGCCAGCAGGACAGGGGGACATAATTCACCCCTCCACTTT
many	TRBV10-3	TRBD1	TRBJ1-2	CAIMDRGPSSMGYTF	TGTGCCATCATGGACAGGGGGCCCTCGTCTATGGGCTACACCTTC
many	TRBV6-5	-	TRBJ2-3	CASSYSVSTDTQYF	TGTGCCAGCAGTTACTCGGTATCCACAGATACGCAGTATTTT
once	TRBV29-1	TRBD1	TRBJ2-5	CSTTGTDGVRETQYF	TGCAGCACAACCGGGACAGACGGCGTCCGGGAGACCCAGTACTTC
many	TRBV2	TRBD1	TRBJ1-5	CASSERAGGSQPQHF	TGTGCCAGTTCCGAACGGGCAGGGGGTAGTCAGCCCCAGCATTTT
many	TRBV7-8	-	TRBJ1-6	CASSLGANSPLHF	TGTGCCAGCAGCTTAGGGGCTAATTCACCCCTCCACTTT
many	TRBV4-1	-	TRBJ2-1	CASSQDRPGSYNEQFF	TGCGCCAGCAGCCAAGATAGGCCGGGGTCCTACAATGAGCAGTTCTTC
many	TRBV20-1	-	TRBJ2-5	CSARAQAPKETQYF	TGCAGTGCTAGAGCCCAGGCGCCTAAAGAGACCCAGTACTTC
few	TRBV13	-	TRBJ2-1	CASSLRTRSYNERFF	TGTGCCAGCAGCTTGCGGACTCGCTCCTACAATGAGCGGTTCTTC
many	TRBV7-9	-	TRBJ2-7	CASSLVRGARYEQYF	TGTGCCAGCAGCCTTGTACGAGGAGCGCGTTACGAGCAGTACTTC
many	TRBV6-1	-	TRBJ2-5	CASALEVETQYF	TGTGCCAGCGCACTGGAGGTGGAGACCCAGTACTTC
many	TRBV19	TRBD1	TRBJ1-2	CASTIQGVGGYTF	TGTGCCAGTACCATACAGGGGGTAGGAGGCTACACCTTC
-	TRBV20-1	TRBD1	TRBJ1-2	CSAPPGTGYPYGYTF	TGCAGTGCTCCTCCCGGGACAGGTTACCCCTATGGCTACACCTTC
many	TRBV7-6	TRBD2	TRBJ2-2	CASSRGASGSFGTGELFF	TGTGCCAGCAGTCGCGGGGCTAGCGGGAGCTTTGGGACCGGGGAGCTGTTTTTT
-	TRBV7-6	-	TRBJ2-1	CASSLGANEQFF	TGTGCCAGCAGCTTAGGGGCAAATGAGCAGTTCTTC
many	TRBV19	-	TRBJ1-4	CASSGGVSVEKLFF	TGTGCCAGTAGTGGAGGGGTCTCAGTTGAAAAACTGTTTTTT
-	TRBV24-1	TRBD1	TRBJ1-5	CATSATRQGNGPQHF	TGTGCCACCAGTGCTACCAGACAGGGGAACGGGCCCCAGCATTTT
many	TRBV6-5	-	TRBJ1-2	CASSPYGVNGYTF	TGTGCCAGCTCCCCCTACGGGGTCAATGGCTACACCTTC
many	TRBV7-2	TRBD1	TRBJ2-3	CASSVLGGQAVGTQYF	TGTGCCAGCAGCGTACTGGGTGGACAGGCTGTTGGTACGCAGTATTTT
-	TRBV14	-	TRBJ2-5	CASSLRTEETQYF	TGTGCCAGCAGCCTCAGGACAGAAGAGACCCAGTACTTC
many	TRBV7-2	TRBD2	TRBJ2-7	CASSLGASGVSYEQYF	TGTGCCAGCAGCTTGGGCGCTAGCGGGGTCTCCTACGAGCAGTACTTC
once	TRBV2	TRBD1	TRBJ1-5	CASREGTGGVQPQHF	TGTGCCAGCAGGGAGGGGACAGGGGGCGTTCAGCCCCAGCATTTT
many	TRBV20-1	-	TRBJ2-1	CSAWDNYNEQFF	TGCAGTGCTTGGGACAACTACAATGAGCAGTTCTTC
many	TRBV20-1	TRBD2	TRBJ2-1	CSARRFSGGALNEQFF	TGCAGTGCTAGGAGGTTTAGCGGGGGGGCCCTTAATGAGCAGTTCTTC
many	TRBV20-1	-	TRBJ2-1	CSARETSNGGEQFF	TGCAGTGCTAGAGAAACCTCGAATGGTGGTGAGCAGTTCTTC
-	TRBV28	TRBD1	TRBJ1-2	CASSLLDRGHGYTF	TGTGCCAGCAGTTTACTGGACAGGGGGCACGGCTACACCTTC
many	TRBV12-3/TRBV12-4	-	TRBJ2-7	CASSFVPRGGYEQYF	TGTGCCAGCAGTTTCGTCCCCAGGGGGGGCTACGAGCAGTACTTC
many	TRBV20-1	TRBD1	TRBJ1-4	CSARTGANNEKLFF	TGCAGTGCTAGAACAGGGGCTAATAATGAAAAACTGTTTTTT
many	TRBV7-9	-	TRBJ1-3	CASSPPPQRVDGNTIYF	TGTGCCAGCAGCCCCCCACCACAGAGGGTGGACGGAAACACCATATATTTT
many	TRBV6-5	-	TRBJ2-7	CASSQAAEQYF	TGTGCCAGCAGCCAGGCGGCCGAGCAGTACTTC
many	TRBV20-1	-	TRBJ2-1	CSARAYGAPGNEQFF	TGCAGTGCTAGAGCGTACGGGGCCCCGGGGAATGAGCAGTTCTTC
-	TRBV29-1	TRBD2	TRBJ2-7	CSVASGSLYEQYF	TGCAGCGTAGCTAGCGGGAGTCTCTACGAGCAGTACTTC
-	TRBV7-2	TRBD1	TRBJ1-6	CASSPGGRGAGSPLHF	TGTGCCAGCAGTCCAGGGGGCCGGGGGGCCGGTTCCCCCCTCCACTTT
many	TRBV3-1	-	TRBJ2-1	CASSLWQGRPAF	TGTGCCAGCAGCCTGTGGCAGGGTCGGCCGGCCTTC
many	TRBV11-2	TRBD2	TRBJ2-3	CASSTRGGVTDTQYF	TGTGCCAGCAGCACCCGCGGGGGGGTCACAGATACGCAGTATTTT
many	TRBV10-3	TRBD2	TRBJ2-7	CAIRGTSGGYEQYF	TGTGCCATCAGGGGGACTAGCGGGGGCTACGAGCAGTACTTC
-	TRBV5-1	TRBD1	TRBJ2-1	CASSLVSDRANEQFF	TGCGCCAGCAGCTTGGTTTCGGACAGGGCCAATGAGCAGTTCTTC
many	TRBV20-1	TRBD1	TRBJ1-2	CSARDIPRGRDYTF	TGCAGTGCTAGAGATATTCCCAGGGGGCGTGACTACACCTTC
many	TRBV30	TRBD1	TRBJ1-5	CAWSVRDRENQPQHF	TGTGCCTGGAGTGTCAGGGACAGGGAAAATCAGCCCCAGCATTTT
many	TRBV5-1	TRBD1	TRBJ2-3	CASRDRRTDTQYF	TGCGCCAGCAGGGACAGGCGCACAGATACGCAGTATTTT
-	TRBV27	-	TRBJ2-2	CASSSTGRAPGELFF	TGTGCCAGCAGTTCGACAGGGAGGGCCCCCGGGGAGCTGTTTTTT
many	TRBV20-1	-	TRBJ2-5	CSAQAQETQYF	TGCAGTGCGCAGGCTCAAGAGACCCAGTACTTC
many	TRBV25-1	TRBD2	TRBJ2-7	CASSEISGRASYEQYF	TGTGCCAGCAGTGAAATTAGCGGGAGGGCCTCCTACGAGCAGTACTTC
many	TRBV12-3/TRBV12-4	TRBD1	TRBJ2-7	CASSRGGTGLLGEQYF	TGTGCCAGCAGCCGTGGTGGGACAGGGTTATTAGGCGAGCAGTACTTC
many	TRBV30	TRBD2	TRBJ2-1	CAWSVGGGEFF	TGTGCCTGGAGTGTCGGCGGGGGTGAGTTCTTC
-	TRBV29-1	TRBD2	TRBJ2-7	CSVDSGTSGLSYEQYF	TGCAGCGTTGACAGTGGGACTAGCGGCCTCTCCTACGAGCAGTACTTC
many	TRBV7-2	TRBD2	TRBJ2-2	CASSPRRTSGDTGELFF	TGTGCCAGCAGTCCACGAAGGACTAGCGGGGACACCGGGGAGCTGTTTTTT
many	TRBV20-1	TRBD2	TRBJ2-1	CSASGTFPGEQFF	TGCAGTGCGAGCGGGACCTTCCCCGGTGAGCAGTTCTTC
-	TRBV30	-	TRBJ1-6	CAWSVLNSPLHF	TGTGCCTGGAGTGTACTGAATTCACCCCTCCACTTT
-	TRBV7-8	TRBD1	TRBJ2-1	CASSQITGTAYNEQFF	TGTGCCAGCAGCCAAATCACCGGGACAGCCTACAATGAGCAGTTCTTC
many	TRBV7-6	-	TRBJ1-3	CASSLEGSVTNSGNTIYF	TGTGCCAGCAGCTTAGAGGGCAGTGTTACCAACTCTGGAAACACCATATATTTT
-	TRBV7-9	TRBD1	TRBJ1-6	CASSLSSGTGDGSPLHF	TGTGCCAGCAGCTTATCTTCCGGGACAGGGGATGGCTCACCCCTCCACTTT
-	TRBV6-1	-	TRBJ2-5	CASSLQGAVETQYF	TGTGCCAGCAGTCTTCAGGGTGCGGTAGAGACCCAGTACTTC
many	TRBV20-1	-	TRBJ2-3	CSAPSGGRTDTQYF	TGCAGTGCCCCATCCGGGGGGCGCACAGATACGCAGTATTTT
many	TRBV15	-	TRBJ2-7	CATSRDLGAREQYF	TGTGCCACCAGCAGAGATCTTGGGGCTCGTGAGCAGTACTTC
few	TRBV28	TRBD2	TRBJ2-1	CASRRLAGGGDEQFF	TGTGCCAGCAGACGTCTAGCGGGAGGAGGCGATGAGCAGTTCTTC
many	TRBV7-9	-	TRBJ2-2	CASRPGPNTGELFF	TGTGCCAGCAGGCCGGGTCCGAACACCGGGGAGCTGTTTTTT
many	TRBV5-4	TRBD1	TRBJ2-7	CASSTRTGQSSYEQYF	TGTGCCAGCAGCACCCGGACAGGGCAGAGCTCCTACGAGCAGTACTTC